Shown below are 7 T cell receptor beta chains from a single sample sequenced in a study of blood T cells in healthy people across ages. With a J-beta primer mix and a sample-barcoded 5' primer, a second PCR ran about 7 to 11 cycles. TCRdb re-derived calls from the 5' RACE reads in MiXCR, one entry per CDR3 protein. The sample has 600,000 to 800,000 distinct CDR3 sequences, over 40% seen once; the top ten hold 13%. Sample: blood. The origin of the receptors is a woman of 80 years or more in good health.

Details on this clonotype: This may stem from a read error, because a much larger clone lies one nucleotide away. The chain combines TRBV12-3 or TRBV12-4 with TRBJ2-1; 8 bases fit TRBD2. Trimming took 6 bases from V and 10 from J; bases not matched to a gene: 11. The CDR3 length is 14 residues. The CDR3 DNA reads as TGTGCCAGCAGGCTCAGCGGGAGCTCCTACGAGCAGTTCTTC. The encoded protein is CASRLSGSSYEQFF.

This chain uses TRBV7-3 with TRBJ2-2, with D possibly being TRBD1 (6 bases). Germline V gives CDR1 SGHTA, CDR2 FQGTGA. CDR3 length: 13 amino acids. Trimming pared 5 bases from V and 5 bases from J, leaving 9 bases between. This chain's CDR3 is CASSATGTGELFF. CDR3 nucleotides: TGTGCCAGCAGCGCTACAGGGACCGGGGAGCTGTTTTTT.

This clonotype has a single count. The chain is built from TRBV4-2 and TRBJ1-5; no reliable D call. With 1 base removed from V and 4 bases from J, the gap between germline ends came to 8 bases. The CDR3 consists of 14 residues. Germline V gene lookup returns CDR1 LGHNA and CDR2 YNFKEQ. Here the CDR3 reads CASSQGRWNQPQHF. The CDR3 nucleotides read TGTGCCAGCAGCCAAGGTCGGTGGAATCAGCCCCAGCATTTT.

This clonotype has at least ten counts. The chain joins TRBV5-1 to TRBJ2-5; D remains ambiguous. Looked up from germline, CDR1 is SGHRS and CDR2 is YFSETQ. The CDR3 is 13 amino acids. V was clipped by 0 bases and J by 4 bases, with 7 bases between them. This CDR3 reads CASSLGTGETQYF. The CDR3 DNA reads TGCGCCAGCAGCTTGGGAACTGGAGAGACCCAGTACTTC.

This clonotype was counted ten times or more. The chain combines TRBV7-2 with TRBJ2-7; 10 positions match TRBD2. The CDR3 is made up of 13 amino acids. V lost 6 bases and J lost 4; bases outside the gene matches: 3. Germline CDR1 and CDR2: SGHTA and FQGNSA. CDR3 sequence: CASSRTSGYEQYF. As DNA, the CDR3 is TGTGCCAGCAGTCGGACTAGCGGTTACGAGCAGTACTTC.

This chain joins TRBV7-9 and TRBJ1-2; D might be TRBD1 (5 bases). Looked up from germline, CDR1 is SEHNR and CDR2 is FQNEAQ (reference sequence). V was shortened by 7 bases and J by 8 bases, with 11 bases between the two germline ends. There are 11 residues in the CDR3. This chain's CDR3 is CASITQDGYTF. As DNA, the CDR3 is TGTGCCAGCATTACACAGGACGGCTACACCTTC.

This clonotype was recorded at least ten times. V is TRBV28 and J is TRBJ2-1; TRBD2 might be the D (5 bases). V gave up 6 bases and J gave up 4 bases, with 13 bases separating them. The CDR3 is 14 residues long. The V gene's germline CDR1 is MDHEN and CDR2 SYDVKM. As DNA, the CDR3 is TGTGCCAGCAGGACCACTGGGAGTTACAATGAGCAGTTCTTC. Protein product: CASRTTGSYNEQFF.